What follows describes a single T cell receptor beta chain. Its antigen is not yet known. No base quality values were provided; no much bigger clone lies one nucleotide off. The immunoSEQ bias-controlled multiplex PCR was used to amplify TCRbeta CDR3 regions, which were then sequenced at high throughput. For the original study's pipeline: CDR3 sequences were collapsed and filtered with the immunoSEQ vendor pipeline, and the abundance and frequency of each unique TCRbeta CDR3 were thereby quantified. CD-HIT clustered dominant CDR3 amino acid sequences with SARS-CoV-2-specific ImmuneCODE TCRbeta sequences at a 90% global sequence identity threshold. Clones were classed as hyperexpanded at frequencies of 0.1 to 1 and as large at frequencies of 0.01 to 0.1. For the dominant clones, CDR3 amino acid sequences and V and J gene assignments were confirmed with MiXCR. The R stringdist package was used to compute Levenshtein distances between the patient clonotypes and the ImmuneCODE hits. TCRdb limited this immuneACCESS table to in-frame rearrangements with V and J called. A share of clones is missing; checked studies link under half to unresolved V genes, and the rest is unexplained. The V and J calls and the clone size are those of that table, but D and trimming were determined from the DNA. This sample has fewer than 15,000 clones in its table, and around 70% of those were observed once. Roughly 61% of the sample goes to the ten largest clones.

The data were obtained in a study of T cell repertoires in MIS-A myocarditis (dated 2022 in TCRdb). The germline ends are 8 bases apart after V is trimmed by 4 bases and J by 1 base. The germline V gene encodes CDR1 SGDLS and CDR2 YYNGEE. From the cysteine through the phenylalanine, the CDR3 covers 13 amino acids. Here the CDR3 DNA is all that survives: 39 bases in frame from base 1. The QIAamp DNA FFPE kit was used to extract genomic DNA from formalin-fixed paraffin-embedded autopsy tissue. Specimen: left ventricle heart tissue obtained at autopsy. The meaning of the sample's cell subset or site label: cardiac tissue sample (left or right ventricle, interventricular septum, or pericardium). The origin of this receptor is a man aged 18-30 years with fulminant myocarditis from multisystem inflammatory syndrome in adults (MIS-A) after COVID-19. Recombination joined TRBV9 with TRBJ1-1; the D gene remains uncertain. The nucleotides are TGTGCCAGCAGCTTCGATAGGAACACTGAAGCTTTCTTT. Translated, it reads CASSFDRNTEAFF. Reference TRBV9 and TRBJ1-1 proteins supply the regions before and after the CDR3; the full variable domain is: DSGVTQTPKHLITATGQRVTLRCSPRSGDLSVYWYQQSLDQGLQFLIQYYNGEERAKGNILERFSAQQFPDLHSELNLSSLELGDSALYFCASSFDRNTEAFFGQGTRLTVV.